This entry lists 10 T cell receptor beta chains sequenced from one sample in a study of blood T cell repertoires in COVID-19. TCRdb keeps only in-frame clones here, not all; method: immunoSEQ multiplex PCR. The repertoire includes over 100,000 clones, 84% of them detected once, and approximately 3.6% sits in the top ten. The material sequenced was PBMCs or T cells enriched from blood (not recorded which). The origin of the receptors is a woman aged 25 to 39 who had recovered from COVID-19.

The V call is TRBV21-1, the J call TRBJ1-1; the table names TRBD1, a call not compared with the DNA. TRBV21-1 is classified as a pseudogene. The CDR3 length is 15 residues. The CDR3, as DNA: TGTGCCAGCAGCAAAGGGGGGACAGAGAACACTGAAGCTTTCTTT. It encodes CASSKGGTENTEAFF.

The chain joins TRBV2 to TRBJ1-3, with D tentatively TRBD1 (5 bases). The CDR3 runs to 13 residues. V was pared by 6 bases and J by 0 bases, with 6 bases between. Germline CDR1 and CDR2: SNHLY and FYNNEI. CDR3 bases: TGTGCCAGCAGACAGGCCTCTGGAAACACCATATATTTT. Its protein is CASRQASGNTIYF.

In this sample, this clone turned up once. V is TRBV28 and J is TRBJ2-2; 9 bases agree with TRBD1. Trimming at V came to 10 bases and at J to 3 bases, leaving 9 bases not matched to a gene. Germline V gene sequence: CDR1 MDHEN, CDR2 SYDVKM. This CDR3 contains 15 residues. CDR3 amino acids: CATKTGGRDTGELFF. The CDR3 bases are TGTGCCACGAAAACAGGGGGCCGGGACACCGGGGAGCTGTTTTTT.

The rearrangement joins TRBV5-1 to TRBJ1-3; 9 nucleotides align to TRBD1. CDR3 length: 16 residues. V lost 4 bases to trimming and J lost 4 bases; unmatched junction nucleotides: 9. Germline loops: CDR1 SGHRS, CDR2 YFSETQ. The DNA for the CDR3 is TGCGCCAGCAGCGCGGGGGACAGGGTTTCGGGAAACACCATATATTTT. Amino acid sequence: CASSAGDRVSGNTIYF.

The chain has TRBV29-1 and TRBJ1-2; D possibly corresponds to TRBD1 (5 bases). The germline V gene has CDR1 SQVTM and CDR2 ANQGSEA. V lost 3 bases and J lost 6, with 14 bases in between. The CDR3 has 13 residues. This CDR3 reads CSVENGRVDGYTF. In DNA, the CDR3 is TGCAGCGTTGAGAATGGCAGGGTTGATGGCTACACCTTC.

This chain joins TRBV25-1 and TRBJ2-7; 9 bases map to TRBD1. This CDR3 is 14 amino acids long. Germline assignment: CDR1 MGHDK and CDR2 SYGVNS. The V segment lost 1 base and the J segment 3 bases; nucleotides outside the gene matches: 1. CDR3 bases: TGTGCCAGCAGTGAATTGGGACAGGGCTACGAGCAGTACTTC. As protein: CASSELGQGYEQYF.

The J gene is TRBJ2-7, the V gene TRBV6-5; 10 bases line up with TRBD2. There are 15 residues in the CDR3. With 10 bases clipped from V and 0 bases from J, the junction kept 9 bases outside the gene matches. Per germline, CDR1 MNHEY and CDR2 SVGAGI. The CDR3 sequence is CAIRRLAGASYEQYF. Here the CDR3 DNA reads TGTGCCATCCGGAGGCTAGCGGGAGCCTCCTACGAGCAGTACTTC.

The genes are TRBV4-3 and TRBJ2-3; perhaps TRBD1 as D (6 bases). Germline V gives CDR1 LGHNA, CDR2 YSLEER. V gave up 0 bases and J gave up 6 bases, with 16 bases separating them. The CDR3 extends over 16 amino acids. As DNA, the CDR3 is TGCGCCAGCAGCCAAGATGTGGCAGGGACACATGATACGCAGTATTTT. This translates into CASSQDVAGTHDTQYF.

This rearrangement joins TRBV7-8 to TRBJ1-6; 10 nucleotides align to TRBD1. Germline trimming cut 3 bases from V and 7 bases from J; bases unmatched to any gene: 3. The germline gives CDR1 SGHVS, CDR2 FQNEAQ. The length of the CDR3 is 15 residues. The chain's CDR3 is CASSLGTGENSPLHF. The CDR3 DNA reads TGTGCCAGCAGCTTGGGGACAGGGGAGAATTCACCCCTCCACTTT.

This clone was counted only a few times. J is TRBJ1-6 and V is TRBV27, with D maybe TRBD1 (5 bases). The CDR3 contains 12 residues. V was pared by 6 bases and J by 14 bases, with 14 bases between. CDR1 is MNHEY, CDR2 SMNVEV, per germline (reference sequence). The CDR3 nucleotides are TGTGCCAGCAGCAGGGAAGGGGCCACCCTCCACTTT. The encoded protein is CASSREGATLHF.